These 12 T cell receptor beta chains share one sample of origin, sequenced in a study of glioma-infiltrating T cells. The iRepertoire nested amplicon-rescue multiplex PCR amplified TCR alpha and beta CDR3s from RNA. One entry per CDR3 protein, called by TCRdb with MiXCR from the multiplex PCR reads. The table records roughly 200,000 distinct CDR3 sequences, about 31% of them present only once. The sequenced material came from glioma tissue, nonneoplastic brain tissue, or PBMCs (not recorded which). These receptors all come from a human donor with low-grade glioma or glioblastoma, undergoing nonglioma brain surgery, or in good health (not recorded which).

This clonotype was found many times. The V gene is TRBV2, the J gene TRBJ1-2; D call uncertain. Trimming cost V 4 bases and J 4 bases, with 16 bases left between them. The germline V gene encodes CDR1 SNHLY and CDR2 FYNNEI. CDR3 size: 15 residues. The CDR3 reads CASSVVGSPLYGYTF. The CDR3 region has the DNA TGTGCCAGCAGTGTTGTGGGGTCCCCCCTCTATGGCTACACCTTC.

This chain joins TRBV29-1 and TRBJ2-3; 12 bases agree with TRBD2. Germline CDR1 SQVTM, CDR2 ANQGSEA. V lost 0 bases to trimming and J lost 7 bases; unmatched junction nucleotides: 8. The CDR3 loop spans 16 amino acids. The DNA for the CDR3 is TGCAGCGTTGAAGATCTGGGCCTAGCGGGAGGGAATACGCAGTATTTT. It specifies CSVEDLGLAGGNTQYF.

The V and J genes are TRBV20-1 and TRBJ2-7, with a tentative D call TRBD2 (5 bases). From germline, CDR1 is DFQATT and CDR2 SNEGSKA (reference sequence). This CDR3 is built from 12 residues. Trimming cost V 1 base and J 4 bases, with 8 bases left between them. The CDR3 DNA follows: TGCAGTGCTAGAGTAGAGGGATACGAGCAGTACTTC. It codes for CSARVEGYEQYF.

A note on this clonotype: The junction shows a germline mismatch at one end, possibly a read error. The gene calls are TRBV29-1 and TRBJ1-2; D may be TRBD1 (5 bases). The CDR3 is 13 residues long. Germline V gene data show CDR1 as SQVTM and CDR2 as ANQGSEA. CDR3 bases: TGCAGCGTTTTCCGGGGGGTTTACTATAGCTACACCTTC. It yields the protein CSVFRGVYYSYTF.

The chain joins TRBV20-1 to TRBJ1-1; unclear D gene. This CDR3 spans 13 amino acids. Germline assignment: CDR1 DFQATT and CDR2 SNEGSKA (reference sequence). The V end was cut by 5 bases, the J end by 6 bases, with 16 bases between. CDR3 DNA: TGCAGTGCTGCTCGGGGAGGTGGGGCTGAAGCTTTCTTT. Its translation: CSAARGGGAEAFF.

This clonotype was recorded many times. The gene calls are TRBV27 and TRBJ2-3, with TRBD1 identical over 8 bases. Germline CDR1 MNHEY, CDR2 SMNVEV (reference sequence). V shed 6 bases, J shed 3 bases, and the junction held 11 bases outside the gene matches. CDR3 length: 16 residues. The CDR3 loop reads CASRGSVDRGTDTQYF. CDR3 coding DNA: TGTGCCAGCAGGGGGTCGGTAGACAGGGGAACAGATACGCAGTATTTT.

Details on this clonotype: A read error may be the cause here, since a much bigger clone is one base away. The rearrangement joins TRBV11-1 to TRBJ1-3; no firm D call. The CDR3 sequence is 16 residues long. Germline lookup yields CDR1 SGHAT and CDR2 FQDESV (reference sequence). CDR3 sequence reads: CASSQIGIGSGNTIYF. The CDR3 DNA reads TGCGCCAGCAGCCAAATCGGCATAGGCTCTGGAAACACCATATATTTT.

Many counts were recorded for this clonotype. V and J are TRBV28 and TRBJ1-4; maybe TRBD1 (5 bases). The CDR3 runs to 15 residues. The V end lost 3 bases, the J end lost 5 bases, and 13 bases lay between the germline ends. Germline CDR1 reads MDHEN; CDR2 reads SYDVKM. The DNA of the CDR3 is TGTGCCAGCAGTTTGCCCGGACACGGGAATGAAAAACTGTTTTTT. Protein product: CASSLPGHGNEKLFF. Supplemented by reference TRBV28 and TRBJ1-4, the full variable domain reads DVKVTQSSRYLVKRTGEKVFLECVQDMDHENMFWYRQDPGLGLRLIYFSYDVKMKEKGDIPEGYSVSREKKERFSLILESASTNQTSMYLCASSLPGHGNEKLFFGSGTQLSVL.

The sample holds many counts of this clonotype. CDR3 region: CASSPDRGTQPQHF. As DNA, the CDR3 is TGTGCCAGCAGCCCAGACAGGGGGACTCAGCCCCAGCATTTT. The chain employs TRBV11-1 and TRBJ1-5; 9 bases match TRBD1. With V trimmed by 5 bases and J by 6 bases, 5 bases remained unmatched. CDR1 is SGHAT and CDR2 is FQDESV in the germline V gene (reference sequence). This CDR3 is 14 amino acids long.

This clonotype occurred many times. V is TRBV27 and J is TRBJ2-1; the match to TRBD2 covers 7 bases. CDR1 is MNHEY, CDR2 SMNVEV, per germline (reference sequence). There are 14 residues in the CDR3. Trimming cost V 3 bases and J 3 bases; bases outside gene matches: 2. The CDR3 region has the DNA TGTGCCAGCAGTTTGGGGGGGAACTACAATGAGCAGTTCTTC. Its protein product is CASSLGGNYNEQFF.

Notes on this clonotype: A much larger clone lies a single base off, so this may be a read error. The chain employs TRBV27 and TRBJ2-7, with TRBD2 identical over 13 bases. V gave up 5 bases and J gave up 5 bases; unmatched junction bases: 9. The length of the CDR3 is 16 residues. Germline V CDR1 and CDR2: MNHEY, SMNVEV (reference sequence). CDR3 coding DNA: TGTGCCAGCAGTCAGAGGACTAGCGGGAGTACCCACGAGCAGTACTTC. It translates to CASSQRTSGSTHEQYF.

The chain uses TRBV29-1 and TRBJ2-3; TRBD2 is a possible D gene (6 bases). Trimming cost V 7 bases and J 2 bases, with 7 bases left between them. The V gene's germline CDR1 is SQVTM and CDR2 ANQGSEA. CDR3 size: 11 residues. The CDR3: CSASVTDTQYF. DNA for the CDR3: TGCAGCGCTAGCGTCACAGATACGCAGTATTTT.